This TCR beta chain was recovered during a study of blood T cell repertoires in COVID-19. Study as a whole: Samples of COVID-19 (acute and convalescent) were obtained from the United States, Italy and Spain. The analysed material was cDNA or gDNA that came from T cells, B-cell-depleted T cells, or PBMCs.

Methods used by the authors: Researchers report that nucleated cell counts were estimated from reference gene primer amplification. Sequencing was performed with immunoSEQ multiplex PCR; in TCRdb, only in-frame clones are kept and a portion is missing. V, J and clone size reflect that table, while D and trimming were determined from the DNA. The table has approximately 200,000 clones, 80% to 90% seen once; the top ten hold approximately 11%. The CDR3 sequence is 14 residues long. J was trimmed by 4 bases and V by 5 bases; bases with no gene match: 8. Germline-derived CDR1 and CDR2 are SNHLY and FYNNEI.

The sequencing sample was made of peripheral blood. The chain couples TRBV2 to TRBJ2-7, with TRBD1 matching over 7 bases. This TCR derives from a human donor with active or convalescent COVID-19. The donor label of this sample is uncertain. The CDR3 bases are TGTGCCAGCAGTAAGGGGGCAGGGGCGTACGAGCAGTACTTC. Its protein product is CASSKGAGAYEQYF. Drawing the rest from reference TRBV2 and TRBJ2-7, the complete variable domain is EPEVTQTPSHQVTQMGQEVILRCVPISNHLYFYWYRQILGQKVEFLVSFYNNEISEKSEIFDDQFSVERPDGSNFTLKIRSTKLEDSAMYFCASSKGAGAYEQYFGPGTRLTVT.